This TCR beta chain emerged from a study of type 1 regulatory T cells. This clonotype was counted a few times. Antigen unknown. TCRdb reprocessed the reads with MiXCR, giving one entry per CDR3 protein. The table includes 20,000 or so distinct CDR3 sequences, about 45% detected once. The sequenced sample was cultured T cells, either the whole culture or a sorted T cell fraction (not recorded which). This TCR came from a human donor in good health.

The CDR3 bases are TGTGCCAGCAGCTCACCTACAGGGGACTATGGCTACACCTTC. Its translation is CASSSPTGDYGYTF. The chain links TRBV5-4 to TRBJ1-2; TRBD1 matches 7 bases. There are 14 residues in the CDR3. Per the germline V gene, CDR1 is SGHNT and CDR2 is YYREEE (reference sequence). The junction had 5 bases not matched to a gene; V was cut back by 3 bases and J by 3 bases.